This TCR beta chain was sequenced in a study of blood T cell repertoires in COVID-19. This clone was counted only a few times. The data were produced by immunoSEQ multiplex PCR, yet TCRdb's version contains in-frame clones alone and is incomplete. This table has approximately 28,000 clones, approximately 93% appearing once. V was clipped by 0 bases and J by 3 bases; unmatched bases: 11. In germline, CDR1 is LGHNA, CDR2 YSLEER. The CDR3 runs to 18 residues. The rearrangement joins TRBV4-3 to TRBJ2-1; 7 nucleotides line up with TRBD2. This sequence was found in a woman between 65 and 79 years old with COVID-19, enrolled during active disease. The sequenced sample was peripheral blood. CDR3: CASSQDSAGGSGYNEQFF. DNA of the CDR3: TGCGCCAGCAGCCAAGATTCGGCGGGCGGGAGCGGCTACAATGAGCAGTTCTTC.